The rows below give T cell receptor beta chains drawn from one sample of a study of blood T cell repertoires in COVID-19. Clones were sequenced by immunoSEQ multiplex PCR, and TCRdb holds only the in-frame ones, with some missing. Among 430,000 or so clones listed, around nine tenths were seen once. What was sequenced was PBMCs or T cells enriched from blood (not recorded which). These receptors all come from a woman in her late teens or twenties who had been exposed to COVID-19. CDR3s include the opening cysteine and the closing phenylalanine or tryptophan. A D gene is named only where the DNA matches it firmly. Some rows have no size entry. The others give once, few or many, or a class for an expanded clone.

.,TRBJ2-3,.,TRBV12-5,CASGLLRGFLTDTQYF,TGTGCTAGTGGTCTCCTAAGGGGGTTCCTCACAGATACGCAGTATTTT
.,TRBJ1-2,TRBD1,TRBV7-6,CASSLGQGGYGYTF,TGTGCCAGCAGCTTGGGACAGGGTGGCTATGGCTACACCTTC
once,TRBJ1-4,TRBD1,TRBV9,CASSSGQYNEKLFF,TGTGCCAGCAGCTCGGGACAGTATAATGAAAAACTGTTTTTT
.,TRBJ1-5,.,TRBV7-9,CASSLGQLNQPQHF,TGTGCCAGCAGCTTAGGACAGTTAAATCAGCCCCAGCATTTT
.,TRBJ2-5,TRBD1,TRBV7-3,CASSREGQGRETQYF,TGTGCCAGCAGCCGAGAGGGACAGGGGCGGGAGACCCAGTACTTC
.,TRBJ2-4,.,TRBV12-3/TRBV12-4,CASSTLAKNIQYF,TGTGCCAGCAGTACTCTAGCCAAAAACATTCAGTACTTC
.,TRBJ1-3,.,TRBV4-2,CASSQAGHSGNTIYF,TGTGCCAGCAGCCAGGCAGGGCACTCTGGAAACACCATATATTTT
.,TRBJ1-6,.,TRBV25-1,CASSEYRGFNSPLHF,TGTGCCAGCAGTGAATATCGGGGTTTTAATTCACCCCTCCACTTT
.,TRBJ2-7,.,TRBV11-3,CASSQGGAYEQYF,TGTGCCAGCAGCCAGGGTGGAGCCTACGAGCAGTACTTC
.,TRBJ1-5,.,TRBV5-1,CASSLTGDQPQHF,TGCGCCAGCAGCCTAACAGGAGATCAGCCCCAGCATTTT
.,TRBJ2-7,.,TRBV15,CATSRGGGGSGTYEQYF,TGTGCCACCAGCAGAGGGGGTGGAGGTAGCGGAACCTACGAGCAGTACTTC
.,TRBJ1-2,.,TRBV5-4,CASSFQFAFEGYGYTF,TGTGCCAGCAGCTTTCAATTCGCGTTCGAGGGCTATGGCTACACCTTC
.,TRBJ2-3,.,TRBV5-6,CASSWLGRMEPISTDTQYF,TGTGCCAGCAGCTGGCTAGGGAGGATGGAGCCCATTAGCACAGATACGCAGTATTTT
.,TRBJ2-7,.,TRBV3-1/TRBV3-2,CASSQGRLNEQYF,TGTGCCAGCAGCCAAGGGAGGTTAAACGAGCAGTACTTC
.,TRBJ1-5,.,TRBV2,CASRAGSNQPQHF,TGTGCCAGCAGAGCGGGAAGCAATCAGCCCCAGCATTTT
.,TRBJ2-1,.,TRBV15,CATSREARTVYNEQFF,TGTGCCACCAGCAGAGAAGCCCGGACAGTCTACAATGAGCAGTTCTTC
once,TRBJ1-5,TRBD1,TRBV27,CASSPGQGMLWGQPQHF,TGTGCCAGCAGTCCGGGACAGGGGATGTTATGGGGTCAGCCCCAGCATTTT
.,TRBJ2-1,TRBD1,TRBV7-2,CASSLVGTDNEQFF,TGTGCCAGCAGCTTAGTTGGGACAGACAATGAGCAGTTCTTC
.,TRBJ1-6,.,TRBV4-1,CASSLFGSPLHF,TGCGCCAGCAGCCTATTCGGGTCACCCCTCCACTTT
.,TRBJ1-5,TRBD1,TRBV6-6,CASSYAGQGYNQPQHF,TGTGCCAGCAGTTACGCCGGACAGGGATACAATCAGCCCCAGCATTTT
.,TRBJ1-4,.,TRBV5-1,CASGRGATNEKLFF,TGCGCCAGCGGTCGGGGAGCAACTAATGAAAAACTGTTTTTT
.,TRBJ1-6,TRBD1,TRBV5-6,CASSLLGQGLVYQGSPLHF,TGTGCCAGCAGCTTGTTGGGACAGGGGCTCGTTTATCAAGGTTCACCCCTCCACTTT
.,TRBJ1-1,.,TRBV11-2,CASSLNSNTEAFF,TGTGCCAGCAGCTTAAACAGCAACACTGAAGCTTTCTTT
.,TRBJ1-6,.,TRBV25-1,CASSESRNSPLHF,TGTGCCAGCAGTGAATCGAGAAATTCACCCCTCCACTTT
.,TRBJ2-5,TRBD1,TRBV28,CASRRTGAETQYF,TGTGCCAGCAGACGGACAGGAGCGGAGACCCAGTACTTC
.,TRBJ2-2,TRBD1,TRBV5-1,CASSKGTGGAGGELFF,TGCGCCAGCAGCAAAGGGACAGGGGGCGCCGGCGGGGAGCTGTTTTTT
.,TRBJ1-4,.,TRBV6-2/TRBV6-3,CASSYSSEKLFF,TGTGCCAGCAGTTACTCGAGTGAAAAACTGTTTTTT
.,TRBJ2-3,TRBD1,TRBV10-3,CAIRTGWDDTQYF,TGTGCCATCAGGACAGGGTGGGACGATACGCAGTATTTT
.,TRBJ1-3,.,TRBV11-2,CASSVSSGGNTIYF,TGTGCCAGCAGCGTCTCAAGCGGAGGAAACACCATATATTTT
.,TRBJ2-5,.,TRBV28,CASSLPPRGRGLQTQYF,TGTGCCAGCAGTTTACCGCCCAGGGGTAGAGGACTTCAGACCCAGTACTTC
.,TRBJ2-1,.,TRBV4-3,CATSQLYRDSNEQFF,TGCGCCACCAGCCAACTCTACCGGGACTCCAATGAGCAGTTCTTC
.,TRBJ2-7,TRBD2,TRBV20-1,CSPPGTRFF,TGCAGCCCTCCCGGGACTAGGTTCTTC
.,TRBJ1-4,TRBD1,TRBV19,CASTRTGVRMELFF,TGTGCCAGTACCAGGACAGGGGTTAGGATGGAACTGTTTTTT
few,TRBJ2-7,.,TRBV5-6,CASSSLLNSYEQYF,TGTGCCAGCAGCTCCTTACTAAACTCCTACGAGCAGTACTTC
once,TRBJ2-5,TRBD2,TRBV7-9,CASSSGGTQYF,TGTGCCAGCAGCTCGGGGGGGACCCAGTACTTC
.,TRBJ2-7,TRBD1,TRBV2,CASRDFGTGAYEQYF,TGTGCCAGCAGGGACTTCGGGACAGGGGCCTACGAGCAGTACTTC
.,TRBJ1-1,TRBD1,TRBV5-4,CASSWTGMNTEAFF,TGTGCCAGCAGCTGGACAGGGATGAACACTGAAGCTTTCTTT